This paragraph covers one T cell receptor (beta chain) sequence. What it binds is not known. The source of the sample is a study of cytomegalovirus exposure and HLA in healthy donors. Overall study: Early released data had tens of millions of unique TCRs, all coming from HLA-typed donors.

Whole-study results and caveats: In a later analysis, specific HLA alleles were associated with some 16,000 TCR beta sequences at a 0.05 false discovery rate. Most CMV-associated TCR beta chains appeared HLA-restricted in a later analysis.

Between the trimmed V and J ends, which lost 4 bases and 4 bases, there was a span of 10 bases. Per germline, CDR1 SQVTM and CDR2 ANQGSEA. This CDR3 has 13 residues. Primers for the PCR totalled 60 Vbeta and 13 Jbeta. Generated by immunoSEQ multiplex PCR, the TCRdb table keeps only in-frame clones and is missing some. This repertoire shows 150,000 to 200,000 clones, 70% to 80% found once; its top ten account for around 1%. The receptor was derived from a woman in her thirties or forties in good health and CMV-seronegative. The sequenced material came from PBMCs. This rearrangement joins TRBV29-1 to TRBJ2-2, with TRBD1 as a possible D gene (6 bases). CDR3 amino acids: CSVGLGGTGELFF. DNA for the CDR3: TGCAGCGTTGGGCTAGGGGGCACCGGGGAGCTGTTTTTT.